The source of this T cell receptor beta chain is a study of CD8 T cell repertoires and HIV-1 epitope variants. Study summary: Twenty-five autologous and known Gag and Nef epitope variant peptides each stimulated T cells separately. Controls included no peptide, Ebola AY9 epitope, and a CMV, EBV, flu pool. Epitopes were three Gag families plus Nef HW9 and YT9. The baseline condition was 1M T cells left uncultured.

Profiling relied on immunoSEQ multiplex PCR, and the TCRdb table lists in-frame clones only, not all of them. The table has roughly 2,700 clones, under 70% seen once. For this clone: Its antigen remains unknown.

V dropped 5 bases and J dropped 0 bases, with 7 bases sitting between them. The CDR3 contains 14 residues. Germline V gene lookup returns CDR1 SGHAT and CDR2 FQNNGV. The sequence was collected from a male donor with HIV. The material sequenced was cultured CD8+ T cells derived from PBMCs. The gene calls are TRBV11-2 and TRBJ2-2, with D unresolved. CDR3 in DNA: TGTGCCAGCAGCGTAACAGCGAACACCGGGGAGCTGTTTTTT. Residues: CASSVTANTGELFF.